These 11 T cell receptor beta chains came from one sample sequenced in a study of OX40 agonist ivuxolimab in advanced cancers. This table comes from immunoSEQ multiplex PCR, and its TCRdb copy is limited to in-frame clones, with some not included. The sample gives roughly 76,000 clones, approximately 83% of which show up once; about 3.4% is in the top ten. The material sequenced was CD4+ or CD8+ T cells sorted from blood, taken in a trial of the OX40 agonist ivuxolimab. Source of these receptors: an adult with an advanced solid tumor such as melanoma, head and neck, liver or kidney cancer.

The CDR3 loop reads CASSPVGVYEQYF. The CDR3 coding sequence is TGCGCCAGCAGTCCCGTGGGGGTCTACGAGCAGTACTTC. The chain couples TRBV5-1 to TRBJ2-7; D is perhaps TRBD1 or TRBD2 (5 bases each). This CDR3 spans 13 amino acids. The V end was cut by 5 bases, the J end by 3 bases, with 12 bases between. CDR1 SGHRS and CDR2 YFSETQ come from the germline V gene.

In its sample, this clone was seen once. A junction boundary mismatches the germline segment, possibly from a read error. The CDR3 loop reads CASRIIRVFGF. Here the CDR3 DNA reads TGTGCCAGCAGGATCATCAGGGTTTTCGGGTTT. V and J are TRBV11-3 and TRBJ2-6, with D tentatively TRBD1 (5 bases). The CDR3 extends over 11 amino acids. The germline gives CDR1 SGHNT, CDR2 YENEEA.

About this clone: This sample also contains other DNA sequences that code for the same CDR3. The chain combines TRBV6-5 with TRBJ1-5; D remains unclear. The ends were cut back, 2 bases at V and 4 bases at J, with 6 bases in the middle. This CDR3 has 13 amino acids. CDR1 and CDR2 (germline): MNHEY, SVGAGI. CDR3 region: CASSYDGNQPQHF. The DNA of the CDR3 is TGTGCCAGCAGTTACGACGGAAATCAGCCCCAGCATTTT.

The rearrangement uses TRBV6-5 and TRBJ2-1; D gene uncertain. This CDR3 has 12 residues. Deletions cut 0 bases from V and 8 bases from J, with 5 bases between. Per the germline V gene, CDR1 is MNHEY and CDR2 is SVGAGI. CDR3 protein: CASSYSRDEQFF. The CDR3 DNA follows: TGTGCCAGCAGTTACTCTAGGGATGAGCAGTTCTTC.

The CDR3 DNA reads as TGTGCCAGCAGCCCGCGGGGGGCAGAAAGGGATGAGCAGTTCTTC. The encoded protein is CASSPRGAERDEQFF. This chain links TRBV5-4 with TRBJ2-1; 8 bases line up with TRBD2. J gave up 8 bases and V 4 bases, and 11 bases lay outside the gene matches. The CDR3 covers 15 residues. Germline V gives CDR1 SGHNT, CDR2 YYREEE (reference sequence).

The DNA for the CDR3 is TGTGCCAGCAGCTGGCAGGGGGGGGCGGACACTGAAGCTTTCTTT. It translates to CASSWQGGADTEAFF. The chain joins TRBV5-4 to TRBJ1-1; 7 bases fit TRBD1. CDR1 is SGHNT and CDR2 is YYREEE in the germline V gene (reference sequence). J lost 3 bases, V lost 3 bases, and 8 bases had no gene match. The CDR3 runs to 15 residues.

The chain joins TRBV30 to TRBJ2-2; 7 positions agree with TRBD1. Trimming removed 2 bases from V and 5 bases from J; junction bases left unmatched: 2. Germline CDR1 is GTSNPN and CDR2 is SVGIG (reference sequence). The CDR3 contains 13 residues. CDR3 bases: TGTGCCTGGAGTAACAGGGGTACCGGGGAGCTGTTTTTT. Protein: CAWSNRGTGELFF.

The chain employs TRBV19 and TRBJ2-3; 9 bases are shared with TRBD1. Germline CDR1 LNHDA, CDR2 SQIVND (reference sequence). This CDR3 has 14 amino acids. Trimming took 8 bases from V and 6 from J; bases not matched to a gene: 9. CDR3 DNA sequence: TGTGCCAGTTCTGACAGGGGGGCGTTGGATACGCAGTATTTT. Translating gives CASSDRGALDTQYF.

The V gene is TRBV7-6, the J gene TRBJ1-2; D is unclear. Germline V gives CDR1 SGHVS, CDR2 FNYEAQ. The CDR3 sequence is 14 residues long. V lost 3 bases to trimming and J lost 4 bases, with 12 bases between them. The CDR3 DNA reads as TGTGCCAGCAGCTTGACACCGAACCCCTATGGCTACACCTTC. The encoded protein is CASSLTPNPYGYTF.

V usage is TRBV27 and J usage is TRBJ2-7; TRBD2 aligns across 12 bases. CDR1 and CDR2 from the germline V gene are MNHEY and SMNVEV (reference sequence). The length of the CDR3 is 14 residues. V was clipped by 6 bases and J by 2 bases; unmatched bases: 2. The CDR3, as DNA: TGTGCCAGCAGGCGACTAGCGGGAGCCTACGAGCAGTACTTC. Protein product: CASRRLAGAYEQYF.

The V call is TRBV5-4, the J call TRBJ2-5; 13 bases fit TRBD2. V was pared by 1 base and J by 0 bases, with 12 bases of the junction left unmatched. Looked up from germline, CDR1 is SGHNT and CDR2 is YYREEE (reference sequence). The CDR3 covers 20 residues. CDR3 nucleotides: TGTGCCAGCAGCTTGTTTTTTCAGGGACTAGCGGGGAGTAACCAAGAGACCCAGTACTTC. Translated, it gives CASSLFFQGLAGSNQETQYF.